Listed here is a single T cell receptor (beta chain). The data were taken from a study of control samples from healthy donors and cancer patients. The assay was immunoSEQ multiplex PCR, and TCRdb's table has in-frame clones only and misses some. The sample shows around 58,000 clones, roughly 95% of them seen only once. From germline, CDR1 is MNHEY and CDR2 SVGAGI. V gave up 6 bases and J gave up 1 base, with 7 bases separating them. This CDR3 is 13 amino acids long. J is TRBJ1-5 and V is TRBV6-5, with D perhaps TRBD1 (5 bases). The sequence derives from a woman in her late teens or twenties in good health. What was sequenced was blood. CDR3 region: CASREGSNQPQHF. The CDR3 DNA follows: TGTGCCAGCAGGGAGGGGAGCAATCAGCCCCAGCATTTT.